This T cell receptor beta chain derives from a study of T cell repertoires in urothelial bladder cancer (dated by TCRdb to about 2019). With regard to the full study: Of the roughly twelve resected lesions, three were clinical stage cT0, three were cTa, three were cT1 and three were cT2 or greater. TCR repertoire clonality in bladder tumors was compared with TCR repertoire clonality in benign bladder inflammation. Twelve patients with bladder lesions who were undergoing transurethral resection were prospectively identified. Eleven to twelve resected bladder lesions, consisting of urothelial carcinoma (UC+) and benign (UC-) specimens, were examined. Study-level results and caveats: Fewer T cells were found in urothelial carcinoma specimens than in benign specimens, with medians of about 5,000 and 25,000, respectively. In carcinoma specimens a single T-cell clone made up as much as 17% of infiltrating lymphocytes, compared with roughly 2% in benign specimens. Median tumor infiltrating lymphocyte percentage was approximately 1.9% in carcinoma specimens and 12% in benign specimens.

With regard to this clone: The target of this receptor is not known. Per-nucleotide qualities are absent, and no much larger clonotype sits a single base away.

CDR1 and CDR2, looked up from the germline V gene (reference sequence), are LNHDA and SQIVND. Reading from cysteine to phenylalanine, the CDR3 counts 16 amino acids. Only CDR3 DNA remains: 48 bases, in frame from the first base. Here V drops 6 bases and J drops 9 bases, and the junction holds 20 bases not matched to any gene. Bladder lesion specimens were collected at transurethral resection and stored at -80C. DNA was extracted from bladder specimens collected at transurethral resection. The immunoSEQ assay was used to sequence the CDR3 region of the TCR beta chain. In the paper's pipeline: For every specimen, the T-cell fraction, clonal dominance and maximum TCR clone frequency were calculated. Drawn from immuneACCESS, this table holds only the in-frame rearrangements with V and J called that TCRdb kept. Clones are partly lost; checked studies trace under half to an unresolved V gene and leave the rest unexplained. V, J and clone size are taken as reported in that table, and D and trimming were inferred from the DNA itself. Within this sample are hundreds of clones, with around two thirds of them counted one time only. The ten largest clonotypes hold roughly 19% of the sample.

This chain is built from TRBV19 and TRBJ2-7, and 7 junction bases match TRBD1. Sequencing was done on a sample of tumor-infiltrating cells from bladder cancer. The origin of this receptor is a human donor with urothelial carcinoma. The CDR3 corresponds to CASRPTRTGVGSRQYF. In nucleotides, the sequence is TGTGCCAGTAGACCCACCAGGACAGGCGTAGGTTCTCGGCAGTACTTC.